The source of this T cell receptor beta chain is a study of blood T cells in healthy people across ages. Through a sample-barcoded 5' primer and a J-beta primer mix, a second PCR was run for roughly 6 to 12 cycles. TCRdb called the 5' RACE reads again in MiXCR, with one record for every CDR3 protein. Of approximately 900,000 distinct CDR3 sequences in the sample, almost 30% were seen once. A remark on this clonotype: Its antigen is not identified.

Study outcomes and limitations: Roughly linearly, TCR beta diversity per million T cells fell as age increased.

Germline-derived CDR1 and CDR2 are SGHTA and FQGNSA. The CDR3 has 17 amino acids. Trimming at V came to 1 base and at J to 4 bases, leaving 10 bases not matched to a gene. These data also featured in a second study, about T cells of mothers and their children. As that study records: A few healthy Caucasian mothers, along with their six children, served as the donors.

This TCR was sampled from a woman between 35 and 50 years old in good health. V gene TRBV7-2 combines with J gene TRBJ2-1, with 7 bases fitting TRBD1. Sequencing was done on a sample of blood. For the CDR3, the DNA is TGTGCCAGCAGCTTAGAGGGGGCAGGGGGATTTTACAATGAGCAGTTCTTC. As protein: CASSLEGAGGFYNEQFF.